A single T cell receptor beta chain is shown here with its context. Antigen unknown. Though nominally healthy at sampling, donors likely had unrecorded immune exposures. PCR was performed using 60 Vbeta and 13 Jbeta primers. Assay used: immunoSEQ multiplex PCR; TCRdb lists only in-frame clones, some missing. The sample carries more than 80,000 clones, 78% recorded once. These data come from a study of cytomegalovirus exposure and HLA in healthy donors. Study observations and caveats: A prior analysis recorded that most TCR beta V segments were productive about 90% or about 30% of the time.

J was trimmed by 6 bases and V by 5 bases; bases with no gene match: 10. The germline gives CDR1 SEHNR, CDR2 FQNEAQ (reference sequence). The CDR3 length is 14 residues. Specimen: PBMCs. The receptor was derived from a man aged 18 to 30 in good health and CMV-seropositive. The chain uses TRBV7-9 and TRBJ2-7, with 7 nucleotides matching TRBD2. CDR3 coding DNA: TGTGCCAGCAGCGTAGGGACTATAAGGGGCGAGCAGTACTTC. Protein: CASSVGTIRGEQYF.